Presented here are 8 T cell receptor beta chains from one specimen sequenced in a study of T cell responses to AZD1222 COVID-19 vaccine. Sequencing used immunoSEQ multiplex PCR; TCRdb keeps in-frame clones, though not all of them. The repertoire holds about 200,000 clones, about nine tenths seen once, with about 3.5% in the top ten. The source material was peripheral blood, sampled 28 days after the second AZD1222 dose. The receptors here all came from an adult who received the AZD1222 COVID-19 vaccine.

V gene TRBV5-6 combines with J gene TRBJ2-1; 13 bases fit TRBD2. Losses at the gene ends were 5 bases for V and 9 bases for J; bases not matched to a gene: 5. This CDR3 is 14 amino acids long. CDR1 and CDR2 (germline): SGHDT, YYEEEE. DNA of the CDR3: TGTGCCAGCAGGCCTACTAGCGGGAGGGGTGAGCAGTTCTTC. Translating it yields CASRPTSGRGEQFF.

The J gene is TRBJ1-6, the V gene TRBV7-2, with D possibly TRBD1 on 5 matching bases. The CDR3 contains 15 residues. Trimming took 5 bases from V and 5 from J, leaving 13 bases between them. Per germline, CDR1 SGHTA and CDR2 FQGNSA. In DNA, the CDR3 is TGTGCCAGCAGCCTCCGGGACCCAAATAATTCACCCCTCCACTTT. This translates into CASSLRDPNNSPLHF.

With respect to this clone: The sample has other DNA sequences that encode this CDR3 too. J is TRBJ1-5 and V is TRBV7-3, with unresolved D. The CDR3 is 13 amino acids. CDR1 is SGHTA and CDR2 is FQGTGA in the germline V gene. V gave up 0 bases and J gave up 3 bases, with 3 bases separating them. The CDR3 nucleotides read TGTGCCAGCAGCTTAACCCCCAATCAGCCCCAGCATTTT. Protein sequence: CASSLTPNQPQHF.

The rearrangement joins TRBV5-5 to TRBJ1-5; a possible D gene is TRBD1 (5 bases). Germline V gene data show CDR1 as SGHKS and CDR2 as YYEKEE (reference sequence). The CDR3 totals 15 residues. Trimming cost V 2 bases and J 5 bases, with 14 bases left between them. As DNA, the CDR3 is TGTGCCAGCAGCTTTGGGGACGGGCTTTATCAGCCCCAGCATTTT. This gives the protein CASSFGDGLYQPQHF.

This chain joins TRBV7-2 and TRBJ2-5, with D unresolved. V lost 2 bases and J lost 2, with 6 bases in between. CDR1 SGHTA and CDR2 FQGNSA come from the germline V gene. The CDR3 spans 13 residues. This CDR3 is CASSLSVQETQYF. In DNA form, the CDR3 reads TGTGCCAGCAGCTTATCAGTACAAGAGACCCAGTACTTC.

The V call is TRBV6-5, the J call TRBJ1-4; possible D gene TRBD1, 6 bases. Germline V gives CDR1 MNHEY, CDR2 SVGAGI. The CDR3 is 15 amino acids. Trimming stripped 7 bases from V and 8 bases from J, with 20 bases between. The CDR3 nucleotides are TGTGCCAGCACCTCTCCCGGACAGCCTCAGGAAAAACTGTTTTTT. Translation gives CASTSPGQPQEKLFF.

The gene calls are TRBV10-2 and TRBJ2-1, with a weak D call TRBD2 (5 bases). The V and J ends lost 4 bases and 0 bases respectively, with 13 bases between them. The CDR3 loop spans 16 amino acids. Germline loops: CDR1 WSHSY, CDR2 SAAADI. The CDR3 reads CASSVLAASSYNEQFF. Written as DNA, the CDR3 is TGCGCCAGCAGTGTGCTAGCCGCCAGCTCCTACAATGAGCAGTTCTTC.

The chain is built from TRBV11-2 and TRBJ2-1; 12 bases agree with TRBD2. CDR1 SGHAT and CDR2 FQNNGV come from the germline V gene. The ends lost 5 bases at V and 6 bases at J; junction bases unmatched: 11. This CDR3 has 17 residues. The DNA for the CDR3 is TGTGCCAGCAGCCTAGTGGCTAGCGGGAGGGCCCGCAATGAGCAGTTCTTC. Translated, it gives CASSLVASGRARNEQFF.